Each of the 3 T cell receptor beta chains below was sequenced from the same sample in a study of T cells in Graves' hyperthyroidism and ophthalmopathy. Amplified regions were TCR beta CDR3 sequences from RNA transcripts. Using the HTBI primer set, a first-round RT-PCR was run on the TCR CDR3. MiXCR, applied by TCRdb to the multiplex PCR reads, yields one record per CDR3 protein. The table has nearly 250,000 distinct CDR3 sequences, almost 25% seen once; the top ten hold approximately 35%. Input material: blood. These TCRs come from a woman aged 40 to 49 with Graves' ophthalmopathy.

This clonotype has at least ten counts. As DNA, the CDR3 is TGCAGCGGGGTGACAGGAGTCAACTATGGCTACACCTTC. Translating gives CSGVTGVNYGYTF. The rearrangement joins TRBV29-1 to TRBJ1-2; the D gene is possibly TRBD1 (6 bases). The V gene's germline CDR1 is SQVTM and CDR2 ANQGSEA. CDR3 length equals 13 residues. V lost 7 bases and J 2 bases, leaving 14 bases between the germline ends.

This clonotype came up many times. The rearrangement joins TRBV6-5 to TRBJ1-5; no clear D. CDR1 and CDR2 from the germline V gene are MNHEY and SVGAGI. V was shortened by 6 bases and J by 3 bases, with 15 bases between the two germline ends. The CDR3 has 15 amino acids. The CDR3, as DNA: TGTGCCAGCAGGCTCGTCGGTGAAGACAATCAGCCCCAGCATTTT. Amino acid sequence: CASRLVGEDNQPQHF.

The sample holds a few counts of this clonotype. This clone may be a read error of a much larger clone one base away. The chain joins TRBV30 to TRBJ2-7, with D uncertain. The CDR3 totals 10 residues. Trimming stripped 5 bases from V and 5 bases from J, with 7 bases between. CDR1 is GTSNPN, CDR2 SVGIG, per germline (reference sequence). The CDR3 sequence: CAWVQHEQYF. DNA of the CDR3: TGTGCCTGGGTCCAACACGAGCAGTACTTC.